The following is a T cell receptor beta chain sequence with its context. Its target is not known. Researchers used the Oncomine TCR Beta short-read assay to sequence DNA from cultured CD4+ T cells. TCRdb independently ran MiXCR on the PCR reads; one entry per CDR3 protein. The table lists fewer than 15,000 distinct CDR3 sequences, around 61% of them singletons. Treatment noted: roughly 11-day PBMC culture with coronavirus spike peptide pools or control peptides (ViraFEST assay). The data are from a study of vaccination and CD4 T cells after COVID-19. Whole-study findings and limits: Median SARS-CoV-2-reactive clonotype numbers went from roughly 21 to 40; this increase was not significant.

CDR1 and CDR2 from the germline V gene are MRHNA and SNTAGT. Trimming cost V 3 bases and J 2 bases, with 17 bases left between them. The CDR3 runs to 17 residues. The specimen was CD4+ T cells from blood, cultured in vitro. This chain uses TRBV6-4 with TRBJ1-5; D unclear. The TCR sequence derives from a human donor who had recovered from COVID-19. The CDR3 DNA is TGTGCCAGCAGTGATGACGGACGGATTCGTTGCAATCAGCCCCAGCATTTT. Translated, it gives CASSDDGRIRCNQPQHF.